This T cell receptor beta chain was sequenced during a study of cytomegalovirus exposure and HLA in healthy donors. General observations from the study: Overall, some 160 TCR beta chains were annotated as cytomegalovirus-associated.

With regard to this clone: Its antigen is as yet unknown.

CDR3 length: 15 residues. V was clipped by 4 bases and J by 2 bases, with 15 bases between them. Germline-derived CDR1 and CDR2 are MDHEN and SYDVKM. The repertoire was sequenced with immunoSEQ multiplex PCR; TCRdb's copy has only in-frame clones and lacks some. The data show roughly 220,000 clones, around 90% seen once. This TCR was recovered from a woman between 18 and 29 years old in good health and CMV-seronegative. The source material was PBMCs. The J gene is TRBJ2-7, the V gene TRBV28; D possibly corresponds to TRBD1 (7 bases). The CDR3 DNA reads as TGTGCCAGCAGTTGGAGGGGCAGGGGGGCCTACGAGCAGTACTTC. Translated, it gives CASSWRGRGAYEQYF.